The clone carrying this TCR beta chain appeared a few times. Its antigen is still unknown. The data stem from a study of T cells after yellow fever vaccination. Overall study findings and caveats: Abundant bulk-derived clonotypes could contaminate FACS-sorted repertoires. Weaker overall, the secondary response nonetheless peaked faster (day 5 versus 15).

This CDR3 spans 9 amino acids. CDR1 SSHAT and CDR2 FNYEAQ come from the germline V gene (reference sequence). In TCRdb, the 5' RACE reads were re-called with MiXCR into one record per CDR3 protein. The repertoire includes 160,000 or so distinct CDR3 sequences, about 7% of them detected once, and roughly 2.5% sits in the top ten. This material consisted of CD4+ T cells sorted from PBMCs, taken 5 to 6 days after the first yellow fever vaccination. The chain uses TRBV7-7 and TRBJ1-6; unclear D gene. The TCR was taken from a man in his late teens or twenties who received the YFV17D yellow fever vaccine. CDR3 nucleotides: TGTGCTCCTCGTTCACCCCTCCACTTT. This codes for CAPRSPLHF.